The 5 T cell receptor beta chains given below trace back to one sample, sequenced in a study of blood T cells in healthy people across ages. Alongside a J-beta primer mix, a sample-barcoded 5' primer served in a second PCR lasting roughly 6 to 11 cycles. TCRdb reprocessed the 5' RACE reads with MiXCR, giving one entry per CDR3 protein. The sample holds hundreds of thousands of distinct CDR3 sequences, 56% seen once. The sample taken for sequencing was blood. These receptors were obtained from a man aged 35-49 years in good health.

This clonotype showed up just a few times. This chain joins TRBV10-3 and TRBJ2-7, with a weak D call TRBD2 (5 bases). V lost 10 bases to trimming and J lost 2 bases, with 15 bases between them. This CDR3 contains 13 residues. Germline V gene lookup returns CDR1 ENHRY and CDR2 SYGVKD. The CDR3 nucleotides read TGTGCCAGCGTGAAGGAGGTAACCTACGAGCAGTACTTC. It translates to CASVKEVTYEQYF.

The CDR3, as DNA: TGTGCTAGTGGACCAGGACATTATGAGCAGTTCTTC. Translating gives CASGPGHYEQFF. V and J are TRBV12-5 and TRBJ2-1, with D possibly being TRBD1 (5 bases). With 6 bases removed from V and 8 bases from J, the gap between germline ends came to 11 bases. Germline V CDR1 and CDR2: LGHNT, FRNRAP. The CDR3 totals 12 residues.

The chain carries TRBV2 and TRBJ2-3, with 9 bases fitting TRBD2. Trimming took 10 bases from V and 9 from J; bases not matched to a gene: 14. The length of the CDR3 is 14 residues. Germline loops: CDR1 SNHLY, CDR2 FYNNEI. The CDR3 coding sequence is TGTGCCACGCGCGGGAGGGCCGGGGGAGACACGCAGTATTTT. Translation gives CATRGRAGGDTQYF. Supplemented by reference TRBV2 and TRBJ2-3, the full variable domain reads EPEVTQTPSHQVTQMGQEVILRCVPISNHLYFYWYRQILGQKVEFLVSFYNNEISEKSEIFDDQFSVERPDGSNFTLKIRSTKLEDSAMYFCATRGRAGGDTQYFGPGTRLTVL.

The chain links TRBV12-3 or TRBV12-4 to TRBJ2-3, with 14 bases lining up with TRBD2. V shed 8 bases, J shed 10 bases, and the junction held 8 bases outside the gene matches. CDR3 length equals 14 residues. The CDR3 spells CASRPGLAGGAQYF. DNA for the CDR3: TGTGCCAGCCGTCCCGGACTAGCGGGGGGTGCGCAGTATTTT.

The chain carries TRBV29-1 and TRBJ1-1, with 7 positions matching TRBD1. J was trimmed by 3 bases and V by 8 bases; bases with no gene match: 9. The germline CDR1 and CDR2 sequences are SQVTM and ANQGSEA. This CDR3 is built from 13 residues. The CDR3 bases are TGCAGCACCTACAGGGGCGAGGACACTGAAGCTTTCTTT. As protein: CSTYRGEDTEAFF. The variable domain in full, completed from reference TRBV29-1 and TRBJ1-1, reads SAVISQKPSRDICQRGTSLTIQCQVDSQVTMMFWYRQQPGQSLTLIATANQGSEATYESGFVIDKFPISRPNLTFSTLTVSNMSPEDSSIYLCSTYRGEDTEAFFGQGTRLTVV.